This TCR beta chain was found in a study of blood T cell repertoires in COVID-19. Study summary: Samples of COVID-19 (acute and convalescent) were obtained from the United States, Italy and Spain. Nucleic acid was either cDNA or gDNA, and it came from T cells, B-cell-depleted T cells, or PBMCs.

Authors' analysis steps: It was from reference gene primer amplification that nucleated cell counts were estimated. Profiling relied on immunoSEQ multiplex PCR, and the TCRdb table lists in-frame clones only, not all of them. For V, J and clone size, that table is used; D and trimming come from the DNA. There are 110,000 to 150,000 clones in the sample; 87% occur only once, and roughly 10% lies in the top ten. Living in 24 US areas, the participants were between roughly 18 and 89 years of age. This CDR3 has 14 residues. The V gene's germline CDR1 is SGHRS and CDR2 YFSETQ. V dropped 2 bases and J dropped 5 bases, with 13 bases sitting between them.

The chain is built from TRBV5-1 and TRBJ1-2; a weak D match, TRBD1 (6 bases). Sequences were obtained from PBMCs or T cells enriched from blood (not recorded which). The clonotype originates from a man aged 60 to 69 who had recovered from COVID-19. CDR3 in amino acids: CASSFRSGDYGYTF. The CDR3 DNA sequence: TGCGCCAGCAGCTTTCGCTCAGGGGATTATGGCTACACCTTC.